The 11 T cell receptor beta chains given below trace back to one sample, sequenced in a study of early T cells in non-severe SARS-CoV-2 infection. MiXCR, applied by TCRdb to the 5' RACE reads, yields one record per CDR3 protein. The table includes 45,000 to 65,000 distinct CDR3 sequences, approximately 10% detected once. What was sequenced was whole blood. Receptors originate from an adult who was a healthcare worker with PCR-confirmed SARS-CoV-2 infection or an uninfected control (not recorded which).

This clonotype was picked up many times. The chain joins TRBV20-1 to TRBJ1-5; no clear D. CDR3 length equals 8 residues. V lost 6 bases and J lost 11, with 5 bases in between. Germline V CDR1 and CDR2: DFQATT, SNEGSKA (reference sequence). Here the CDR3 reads CSAGTQHF. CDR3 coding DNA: TGCAGTGCAGGGACCCAGCATTTT.

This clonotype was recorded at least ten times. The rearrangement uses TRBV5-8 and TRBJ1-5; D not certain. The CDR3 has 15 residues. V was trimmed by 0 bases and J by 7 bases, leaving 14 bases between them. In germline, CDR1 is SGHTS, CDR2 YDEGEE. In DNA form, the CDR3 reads TGTGCCAGCAGCTTGGTACGGGGAAGTGAACAGCCCCAGCATTTT. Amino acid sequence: CASSLVRGSEQPQHF.

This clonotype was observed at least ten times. The CDR3 DNA follows: TGTGCCAGCAGCTCTGCCCAGGGCGGGGAGCTGTTTTTT. Amino acids: CASSSAQGGELFF. This sequence joins TRBV5-4 and TRBJ2-2; maybe TRBD1 (5 bases). This CDR3 is built from 13 residues. In germline, CDR1 is SGHNT, CDR2 YYREEE (reference sequence). V was cut by 3 bases and J by 7 bases, with 10 bases left in between.

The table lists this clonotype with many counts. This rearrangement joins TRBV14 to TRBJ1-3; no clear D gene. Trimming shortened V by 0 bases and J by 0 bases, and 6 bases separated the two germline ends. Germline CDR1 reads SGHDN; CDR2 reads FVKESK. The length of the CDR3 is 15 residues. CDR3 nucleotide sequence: TGTGCCAGCAGCCAAGATTCGAGCTCTGGAAACACCATATATTTT. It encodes CASSQDSSSGNTIYF.

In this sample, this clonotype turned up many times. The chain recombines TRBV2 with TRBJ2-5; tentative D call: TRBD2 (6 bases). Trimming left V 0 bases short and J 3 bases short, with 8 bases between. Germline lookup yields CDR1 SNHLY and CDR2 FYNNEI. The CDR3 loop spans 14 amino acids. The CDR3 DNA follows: TGTGCCAGCAGTGAAGCGAGGAGGGAAGAGACCCAGTACTTC. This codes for CASSEARREETQYF.

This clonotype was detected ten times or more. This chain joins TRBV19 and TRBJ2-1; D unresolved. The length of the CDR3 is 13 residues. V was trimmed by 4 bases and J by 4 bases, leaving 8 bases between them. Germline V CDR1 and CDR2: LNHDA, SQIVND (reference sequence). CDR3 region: CASSRLGYNEQFF. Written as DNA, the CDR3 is TGTGCCAGTAGTAGACTGGGGTACAATGAGCAGTTCTTC.

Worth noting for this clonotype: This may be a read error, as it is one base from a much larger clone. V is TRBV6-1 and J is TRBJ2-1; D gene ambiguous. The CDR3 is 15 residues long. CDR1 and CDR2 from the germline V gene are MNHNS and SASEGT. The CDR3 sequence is CTSSESHGTYNEQFF. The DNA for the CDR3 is TGTACCAGCAGTGAATCCCATGGCACATACAATGAGCAGTTCTTC.

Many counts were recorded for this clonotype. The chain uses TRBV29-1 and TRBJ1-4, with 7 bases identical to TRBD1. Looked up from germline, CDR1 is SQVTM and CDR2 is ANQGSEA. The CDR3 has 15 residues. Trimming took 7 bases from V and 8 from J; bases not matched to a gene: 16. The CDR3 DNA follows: TGCAGCGACGTAACTTTGAGGGGGCTAGGAGAAAAACTGTTTTTT. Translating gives CSDVTLRGLGEKLFF.

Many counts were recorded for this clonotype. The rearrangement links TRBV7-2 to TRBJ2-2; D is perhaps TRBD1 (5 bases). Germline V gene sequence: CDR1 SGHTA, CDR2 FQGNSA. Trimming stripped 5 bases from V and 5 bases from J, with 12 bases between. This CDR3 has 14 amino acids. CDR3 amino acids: CASSAQGLTGELFF. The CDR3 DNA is TGTGCCAGCAGCGCCCAGGGTTTAACCGGGGAGCTGTTTTTT. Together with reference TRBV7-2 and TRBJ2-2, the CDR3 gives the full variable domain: GAGVSQSPSNKVTEKGKDVELRCDPISGHTALYWYRQSLGQGLEFLIYFQGNSAPDKSGLPSDRFSAERTGGSVSTLTIQRTQQEDSAVYLCASSAQGLTGELFFGEGSRLTVL.

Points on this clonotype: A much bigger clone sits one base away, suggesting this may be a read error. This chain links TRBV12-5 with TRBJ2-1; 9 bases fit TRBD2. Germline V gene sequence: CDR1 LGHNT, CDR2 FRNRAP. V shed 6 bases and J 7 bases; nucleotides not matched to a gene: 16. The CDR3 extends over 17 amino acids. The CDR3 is CASGHGGGASHGNEQFF. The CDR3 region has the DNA TGTGCTAGTGGACATGGCGGGGGGGCCTCGCATGGGAATGAGCAGTTCTTC.

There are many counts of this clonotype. The CDR3 loop reads CASRPSGTGVSYEQYF. Written as DNA, the CDR3 is TGCGCCAGCAGGCCATCCGGGACAGGGGTATCCTACGAGCAGTACTTC. This rearrangement joins TRBV5-1 to TRBJ2-7, with TRBD1 identical over 10 bases. The CDR3 sequence is 16 residues long. Looked up from germline, CDR1 is SGHRS and CDR2 is YFSETQ. The V segment lost 5 bases and the J segment 1 base; nucleotides outside the gene matches: 9.